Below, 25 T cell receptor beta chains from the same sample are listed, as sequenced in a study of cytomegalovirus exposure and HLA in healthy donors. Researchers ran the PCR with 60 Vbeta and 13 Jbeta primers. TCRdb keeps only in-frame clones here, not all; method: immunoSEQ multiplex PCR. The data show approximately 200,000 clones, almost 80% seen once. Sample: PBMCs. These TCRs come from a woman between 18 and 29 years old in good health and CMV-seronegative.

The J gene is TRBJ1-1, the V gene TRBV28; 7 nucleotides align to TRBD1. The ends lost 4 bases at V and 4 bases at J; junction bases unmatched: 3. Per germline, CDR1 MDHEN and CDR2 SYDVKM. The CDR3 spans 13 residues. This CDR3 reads CASSSGTATEAFF. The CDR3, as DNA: TGTGCCAGCAGTTCCGGGACAGCCACTGAAGCTTTCTTT.

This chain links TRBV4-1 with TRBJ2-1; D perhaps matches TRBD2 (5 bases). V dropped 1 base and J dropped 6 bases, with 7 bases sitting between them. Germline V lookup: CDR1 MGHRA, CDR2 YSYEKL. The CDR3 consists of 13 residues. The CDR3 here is CASSQAGINEQFF. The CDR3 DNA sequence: TGCGCCAGCAGCCAAGCCGGGATCAATGAGCAGTTCTTC.

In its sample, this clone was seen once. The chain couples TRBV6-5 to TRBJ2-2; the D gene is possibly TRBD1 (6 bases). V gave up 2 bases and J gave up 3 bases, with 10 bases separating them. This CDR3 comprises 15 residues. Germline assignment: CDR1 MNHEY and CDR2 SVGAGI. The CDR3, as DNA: TGTGCCAGCAGTTACACCGGACAGTACACCGGGGAGCTGTTTTTT. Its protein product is CASSYTGQYTGELFF.

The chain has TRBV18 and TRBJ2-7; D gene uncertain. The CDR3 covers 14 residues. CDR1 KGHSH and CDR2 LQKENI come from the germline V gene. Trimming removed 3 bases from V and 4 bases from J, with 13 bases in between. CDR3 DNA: TGTGCCAGCTCACCCCAAAAAGAGGTATACGAGCAGTACTTC. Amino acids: CASSPQKEVYEQYF.

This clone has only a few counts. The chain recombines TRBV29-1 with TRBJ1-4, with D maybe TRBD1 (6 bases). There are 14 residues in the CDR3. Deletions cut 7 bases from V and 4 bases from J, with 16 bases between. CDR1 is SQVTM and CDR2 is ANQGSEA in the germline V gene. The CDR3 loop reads CSASGGRGNEKLFF. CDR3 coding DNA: TGCAGCGCCTCGGGGGGGCGTGGTAATGAAAAACTGTTTTTT.

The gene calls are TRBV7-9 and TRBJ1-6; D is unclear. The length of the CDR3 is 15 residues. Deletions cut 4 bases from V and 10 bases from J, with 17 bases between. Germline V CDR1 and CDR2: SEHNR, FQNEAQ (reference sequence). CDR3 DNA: TGTGCCAGCAGCTCAGCGGCGGCAGGAGGGTCACCCCTCCACTTT. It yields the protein CASSSAAAGGSPLHF.

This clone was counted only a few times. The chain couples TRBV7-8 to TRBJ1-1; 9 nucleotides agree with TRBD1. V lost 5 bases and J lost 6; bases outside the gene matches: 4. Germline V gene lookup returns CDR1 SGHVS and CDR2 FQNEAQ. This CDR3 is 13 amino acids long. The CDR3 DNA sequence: TGTGCCAGCAGCAGGGACAGGGACGCTGAAGCTTTCTTT. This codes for CASSRDRDAEAFF.

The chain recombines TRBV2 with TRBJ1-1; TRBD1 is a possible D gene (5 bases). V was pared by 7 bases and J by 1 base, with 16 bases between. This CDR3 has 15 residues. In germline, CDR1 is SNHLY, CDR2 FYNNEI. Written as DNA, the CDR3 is TGTGCCAGCACCGTAGGGGCTTCGGGGAACACTGAAGCTTTCTTT. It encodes CASTVGASGNTEAFF. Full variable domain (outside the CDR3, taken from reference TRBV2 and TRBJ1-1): EPEVTQTPSHQVTQMGQEVILRCVPISNHLYFYWYRQILGQKVEFLVSFYNNEISEKSEIFDDQFSVERPDGSNFTLKIRSTKLEDSAMYFCASTVGASGNTEAFFGQGTRLTVV.

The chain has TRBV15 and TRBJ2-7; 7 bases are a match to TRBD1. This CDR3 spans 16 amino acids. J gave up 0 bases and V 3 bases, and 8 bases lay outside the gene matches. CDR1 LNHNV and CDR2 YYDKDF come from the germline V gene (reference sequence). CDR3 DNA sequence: TGTGCCACCAGCAGGGGTGCCGGGACAGTCTCCTACGAGCAGTACTTC. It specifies CATSRGAGTVSYEQYF.

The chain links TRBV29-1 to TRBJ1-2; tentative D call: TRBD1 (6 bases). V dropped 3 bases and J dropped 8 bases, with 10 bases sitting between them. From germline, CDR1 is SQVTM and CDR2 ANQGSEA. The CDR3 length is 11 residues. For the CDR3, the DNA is TGCAGCGTTGAGGGGGCGAGCGGCTACACCTTC. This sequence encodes CSVEGASGYTF.

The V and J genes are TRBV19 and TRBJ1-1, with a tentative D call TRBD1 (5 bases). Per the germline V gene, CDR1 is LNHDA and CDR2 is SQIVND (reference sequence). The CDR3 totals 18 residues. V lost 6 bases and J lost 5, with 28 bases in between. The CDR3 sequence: CASRPNQGILFLRTEAFF. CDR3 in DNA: TGTGCCAGTAGACCCAACCAGGGCATTTTGTTTTTGAGGACTGAAGCTTTCTTT.

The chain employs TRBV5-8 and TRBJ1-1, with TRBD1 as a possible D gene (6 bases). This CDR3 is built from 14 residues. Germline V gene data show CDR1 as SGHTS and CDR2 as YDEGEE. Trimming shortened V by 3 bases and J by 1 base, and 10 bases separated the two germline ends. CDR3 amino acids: CASSYPGQNTEAFF. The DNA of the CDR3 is TGTGCCAGCAGCTACCCGGGACAGAACACTGAAGCTTTCTTT.

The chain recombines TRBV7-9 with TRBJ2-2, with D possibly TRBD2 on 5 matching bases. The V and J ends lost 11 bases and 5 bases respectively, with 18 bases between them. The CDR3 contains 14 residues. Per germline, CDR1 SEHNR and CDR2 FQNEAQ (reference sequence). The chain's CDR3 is CAHEGDIRTGELFF. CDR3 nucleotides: TGTGCCCACGAGGGCGACATACGGACCGGGGAGCTGTTTTTT.

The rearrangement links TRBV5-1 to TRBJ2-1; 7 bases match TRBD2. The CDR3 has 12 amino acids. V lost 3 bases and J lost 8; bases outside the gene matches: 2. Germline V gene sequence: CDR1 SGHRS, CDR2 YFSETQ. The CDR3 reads CASSSTSHEQFF. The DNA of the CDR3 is TGCGCCAGCAGCTCGACTAGCCATGAGCAGTTCTTC.

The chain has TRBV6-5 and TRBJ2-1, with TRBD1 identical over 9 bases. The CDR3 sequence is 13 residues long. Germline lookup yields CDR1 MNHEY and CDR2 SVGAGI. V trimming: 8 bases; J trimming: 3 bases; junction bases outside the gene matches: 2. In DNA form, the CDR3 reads TGTGCCAGCGGGACAGGGATCTACAATGAGCAGTTCTTC. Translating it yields CASGTGIYNEQFF.

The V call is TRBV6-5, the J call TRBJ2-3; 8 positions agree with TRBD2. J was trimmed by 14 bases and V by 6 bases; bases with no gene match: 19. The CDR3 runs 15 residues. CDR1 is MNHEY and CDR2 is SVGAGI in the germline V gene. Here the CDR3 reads CASSEWAGRGPSAYF. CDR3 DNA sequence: TGTGCCAGCAGCGAGTGGGCCGGGAGGGGTCCCTCGGCGTATTTT.

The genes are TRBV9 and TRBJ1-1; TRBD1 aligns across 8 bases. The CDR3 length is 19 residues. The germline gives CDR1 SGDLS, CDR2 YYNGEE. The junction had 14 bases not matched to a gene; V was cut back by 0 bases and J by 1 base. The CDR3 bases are TGTGCCAGCAGCGTAGTTGAAGGGCAGGGGGCTACGCGGAACACTGAAGCTTTCTTT. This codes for CASSVVEGQGATRNTEAFF.

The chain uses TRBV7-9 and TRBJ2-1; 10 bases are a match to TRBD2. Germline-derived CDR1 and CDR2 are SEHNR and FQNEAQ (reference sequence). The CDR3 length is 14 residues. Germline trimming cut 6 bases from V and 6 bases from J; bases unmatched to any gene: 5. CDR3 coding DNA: TGTGCCAGCAGAAGCGGGGGGGCCATCAATGAGCAGTTCTTC. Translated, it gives CASRSGGAINEQFF.

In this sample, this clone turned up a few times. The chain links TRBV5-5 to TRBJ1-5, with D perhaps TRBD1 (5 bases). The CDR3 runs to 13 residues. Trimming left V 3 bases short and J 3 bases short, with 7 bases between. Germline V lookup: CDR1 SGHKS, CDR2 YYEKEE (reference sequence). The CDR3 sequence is CASSSGLNQPQHF. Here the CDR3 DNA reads TGTGCCAGCAGCTCGGGACTCAATCAGCCCCAGCATTTT.

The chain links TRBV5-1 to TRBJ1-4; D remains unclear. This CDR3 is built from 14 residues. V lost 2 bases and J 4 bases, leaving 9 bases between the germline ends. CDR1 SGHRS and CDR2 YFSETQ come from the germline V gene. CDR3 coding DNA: TGCGCCAGCAGCTTCGGAGGTGGTAATGAAAAACTGTTTTTT. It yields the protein CASSFGGGNEKLFF.

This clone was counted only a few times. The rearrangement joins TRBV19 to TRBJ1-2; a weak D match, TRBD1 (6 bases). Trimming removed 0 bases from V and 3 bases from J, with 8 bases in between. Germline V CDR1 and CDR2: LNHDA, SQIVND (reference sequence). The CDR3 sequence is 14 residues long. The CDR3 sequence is CASSIERQDYGYTF. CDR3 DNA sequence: TGTGCCAGTAGTATAGAGAGACAGGACTATGGCTACACCTTC.

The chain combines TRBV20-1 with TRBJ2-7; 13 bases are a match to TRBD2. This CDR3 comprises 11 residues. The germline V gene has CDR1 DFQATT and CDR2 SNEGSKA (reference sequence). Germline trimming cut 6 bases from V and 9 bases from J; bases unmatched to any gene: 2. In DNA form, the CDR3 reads TGCAGTGCAAGGACTAGCGGGAGGCAGTACTTC. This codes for CSARTSGRQYF.

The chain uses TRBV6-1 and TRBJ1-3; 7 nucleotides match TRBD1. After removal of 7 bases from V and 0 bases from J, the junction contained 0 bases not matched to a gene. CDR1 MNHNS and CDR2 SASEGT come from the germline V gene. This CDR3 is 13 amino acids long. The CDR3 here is CASTGGSGNTIYF. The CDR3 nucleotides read TGTGCCAGCACAGGGGGCTCTGGAAACACCATATATTTT.

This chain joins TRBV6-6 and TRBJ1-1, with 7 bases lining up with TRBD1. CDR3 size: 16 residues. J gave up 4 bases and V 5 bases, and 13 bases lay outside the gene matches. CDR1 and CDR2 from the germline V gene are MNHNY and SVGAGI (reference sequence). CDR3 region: CASSTIKTGPVTEAFF. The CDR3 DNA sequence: TGTGCCAGCAGTACAATAAAGACAGGGCCCGTCACTGAAGCTTTCTTT.

CDR3 sequence reads: CASGGTSGYYEQYF. The DNA for the CDR3 is TGTGCCAGCGGAGGGACTAGCGGATACTACGAGCAGTACTTC. V is TRBV6-1 and J is TRBJ2-7; 11 bases align to TRBD2. Germline lookup yields CDR1 MNHNS and CDR2 SASEGT. Losses at the gene ends were 8 bases for V and 3 bases for J; bases not matched to a gene: 6. The CDR3 has 14 residues.